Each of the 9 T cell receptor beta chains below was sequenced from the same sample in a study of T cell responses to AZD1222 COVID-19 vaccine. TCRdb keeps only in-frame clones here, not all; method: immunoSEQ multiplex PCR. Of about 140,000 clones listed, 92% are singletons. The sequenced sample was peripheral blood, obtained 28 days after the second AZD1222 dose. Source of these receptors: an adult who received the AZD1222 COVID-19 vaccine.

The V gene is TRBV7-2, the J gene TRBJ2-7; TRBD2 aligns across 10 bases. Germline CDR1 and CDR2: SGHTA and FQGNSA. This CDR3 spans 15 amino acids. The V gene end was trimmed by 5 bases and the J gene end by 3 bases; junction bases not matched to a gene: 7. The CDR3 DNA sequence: TGTGCCAGCAGCACCCGGACTAGCGGACTCTACGAGCAGTACTTC. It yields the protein CASSTRTSGLYEQYF. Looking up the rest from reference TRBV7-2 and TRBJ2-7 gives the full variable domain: GAGVSQSPSNKVTEKGKDVELRCDPISGHTALYWYRQSLGQGLEFLIYFQGNSAPDKSGLPSDRFSAERTGGSVSTLTIQRTQQEDSAVYLCASSTRTSGLYEQYFGPGTRLTVT.

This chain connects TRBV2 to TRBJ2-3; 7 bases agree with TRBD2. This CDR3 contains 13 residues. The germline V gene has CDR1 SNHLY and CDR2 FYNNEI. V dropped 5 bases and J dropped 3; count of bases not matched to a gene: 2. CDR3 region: CASSSGVTDTQYF. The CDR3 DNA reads TGTGCCAGCAGTAGCGGGGTAACAGATACGCAGTATTTT.

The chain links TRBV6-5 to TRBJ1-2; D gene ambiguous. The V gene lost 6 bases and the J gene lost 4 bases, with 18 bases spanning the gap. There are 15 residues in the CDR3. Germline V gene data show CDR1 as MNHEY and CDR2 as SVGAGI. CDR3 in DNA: TGTGCCAGCAGCCACCCTCCTAGACCGGTCTATGGCTACACCTTC. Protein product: CASSHPPRPVYGYTF.

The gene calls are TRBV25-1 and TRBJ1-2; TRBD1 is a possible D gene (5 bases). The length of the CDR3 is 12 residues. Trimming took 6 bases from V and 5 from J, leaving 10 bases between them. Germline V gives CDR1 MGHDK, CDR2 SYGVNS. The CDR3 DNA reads TGTGCCAGCAGATCGGACAATTATGGCTACACCTTC. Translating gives CASRSDNYGYTF.

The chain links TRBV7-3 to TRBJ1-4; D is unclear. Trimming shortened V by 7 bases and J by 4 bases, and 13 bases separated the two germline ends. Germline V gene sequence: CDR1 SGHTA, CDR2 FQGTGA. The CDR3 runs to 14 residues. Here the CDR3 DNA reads TGTGCCAGCACCACTCGGGTAGGTAATGAAAAACTGTTTTTT. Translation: CASTTRVGNEKLFF.

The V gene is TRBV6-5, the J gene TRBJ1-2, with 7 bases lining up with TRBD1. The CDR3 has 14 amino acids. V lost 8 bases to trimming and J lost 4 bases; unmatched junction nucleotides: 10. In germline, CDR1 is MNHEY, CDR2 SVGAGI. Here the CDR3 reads CASSESGTVYGYTF. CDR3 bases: TGTGCCAGCTCTGAATCCGGGACAGTCTATGGCTACACCTTC.

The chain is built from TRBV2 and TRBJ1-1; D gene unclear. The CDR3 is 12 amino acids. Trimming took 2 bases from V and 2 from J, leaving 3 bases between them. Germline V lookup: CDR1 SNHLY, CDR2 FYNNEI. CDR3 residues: CASSEINTEAFF. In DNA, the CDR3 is TGTGCCAGCAGTGAAATTAACACTGAAGCTTTCTTT.

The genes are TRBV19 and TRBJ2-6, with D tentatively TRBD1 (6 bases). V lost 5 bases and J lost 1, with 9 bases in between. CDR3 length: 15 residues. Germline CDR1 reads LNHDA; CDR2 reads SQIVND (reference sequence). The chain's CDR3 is CASSYTGSGANVLTF. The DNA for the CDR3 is TGTGCCAGTAGTTACACAGGGTCTGGGGCCAACGTCCTGACTTTC. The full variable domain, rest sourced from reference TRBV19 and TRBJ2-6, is DGGITQSPKYLFRKEGQNVTLSCEQNLNHDAMYWYRQDPGQGLRLIYYSQIVNDFQKGDIAEGYSVSREKKESFPLTVTSAQKNPTAFYLCASSYTGSGANVLTFGAGSRLTVL.

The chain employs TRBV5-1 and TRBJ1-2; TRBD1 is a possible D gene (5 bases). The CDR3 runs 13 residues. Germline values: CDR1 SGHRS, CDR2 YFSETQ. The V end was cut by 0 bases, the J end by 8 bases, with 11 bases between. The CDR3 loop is CASSLGGARGYTF. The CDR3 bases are TGCGCCAGCAGCTTGGGAGGGGCTCGGGGCTACACCTTC.